The T cell receptor (beta chain) under discussion was sequenced for a study of blood T cell repertoires in COVID-19. In the study overall: PBMCs, B-cell-depleted T cells, or T cells provided the cDNA or gDNA that made up the material.

Followed over time, Seattle patients had been enrolled while infection was active. Sequencing was performed with immunoSEQ multiplex PCR; in TCRdb, only in-frame clones are kept and a portion is missing. Of roughly 230,000 clones in the sample, approximately 91% were seen once. The CDR3 runs 11 residues. Germline V CDR1 and CDR2: MNHNY, SVGAGI (reference sequence). The V end lost 6 bases, the J end lost 11 bases, and 13 bases lay between the germline ends. The source is a man aged 30 to 45 with COVID-19, enrolled during active disease. V and J are TRBV6-6 and TRBJ1-1; D is uncertain. Sequenced sample: peripheral blood. The CDR3 region is CASSPQIGAFF. The CDR3 region has the DNA TGTGCCAGCAGCCCTCAGATCGGGGCTTTCTTT.